The next 2 T cell receptor beta chains were all read from a single sample in a study of read filtering for tumor transcriptome and immune sequencing. This library used roughly 400 ng RNA and molecular barcoded adaptors spanning alpha/delta and beta/gamma chains. TCRdb reanalysed the reads using MiXCR and keeps one entry per CDR3 protein. The sample contains some 50,000 distinct CDR3 sequences, less than 20% of which appear only once. The sequencing input was a population of CD138-negative cells sorted from bone marrow. The source is a donor at least 40 years old with multiple myeloma.

This clonotype has at least ten counts. This chain joins TRBV7-9 and TRBJ2-1; possible D gene TRBD2, 6 bases. Trimming left V 8 bases short and J 10 bases short, with 18 bases between. Germline CDR1 is SEHNR and CDR2 is FQNEAQ (reference sequence). CDR3 length equals 13 residues. The CDR3 bases are TGTGCCAGCCATCGTACGGAGGGGACGGAGCAGTTCTTC. Its translation is CASHRTEGTEQFF.

This clonotype appeared many times. V usage is TRBV5-4 and J usage is TRBJ2-1, with 7 positions matching TRBD2. Germline CDR1 and CDR2: SGHNT and YYREEE (reference sequence). The trim removed 0 bases at V and 9 bases at J, leaving 3 bases unmatched. This CDR3 comprises 13 residues. The CDR3 here is CASSLEVAGEQFF. The CDR3 coding sequence is TGTGCCAGCAGCTTGGAAGTAGCGGGTGAGCAGTTCTTC.